This TCR beta chain was captured by sequencing in a study of technical replicates of blood from a few donors. CDR3 size: 14 residues. V was pared by 5 bases and J by 5 bases, with 16 bases between. Germline V gene lookup returns CDR1 SGDLS and CDR2 YYNGEE. Assay used: immunoSEQ multiplex PCR; TCRdb lists only in-frame clones, some missing. The sample lists approximately 95,000 clones, approximately 96% occurring once. The clonotype originates from a human donor in good health. Sequenced input: T cells isolated from PBMCs. The chain joins TRBV9 to TRBJ2-5; perhaps TRBD2 as D (6 bases). The CDR3 loop is CASSRPTSMETQYF. CDR3 DNA sequence: TGTGCCAGCAGTCGTCCCACTAGCATGGAGACCCAGTACTTC.